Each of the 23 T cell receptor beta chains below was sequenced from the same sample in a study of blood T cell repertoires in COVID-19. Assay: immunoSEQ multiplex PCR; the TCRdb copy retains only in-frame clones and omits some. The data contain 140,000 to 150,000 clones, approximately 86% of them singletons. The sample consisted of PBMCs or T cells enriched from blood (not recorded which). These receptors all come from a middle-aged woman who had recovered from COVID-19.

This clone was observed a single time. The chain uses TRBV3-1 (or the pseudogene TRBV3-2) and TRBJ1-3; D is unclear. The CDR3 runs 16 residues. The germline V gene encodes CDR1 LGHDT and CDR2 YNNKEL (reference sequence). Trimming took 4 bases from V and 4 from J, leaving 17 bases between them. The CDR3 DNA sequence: TGTGCCAGCAGCCCGAACAGTCCCTTTCAAGGAAACACCATATATTTT. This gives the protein CASSPNSPFQGNTIYF.

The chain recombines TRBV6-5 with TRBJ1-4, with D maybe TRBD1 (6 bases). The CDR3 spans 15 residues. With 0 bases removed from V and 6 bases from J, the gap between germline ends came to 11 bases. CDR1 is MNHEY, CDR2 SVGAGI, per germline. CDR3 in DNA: TGTGCCAGCAGTTACTCGGACAGAGCGTATGAAAAACTGTTTTTT. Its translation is CASSYSDRAYEKLFF.

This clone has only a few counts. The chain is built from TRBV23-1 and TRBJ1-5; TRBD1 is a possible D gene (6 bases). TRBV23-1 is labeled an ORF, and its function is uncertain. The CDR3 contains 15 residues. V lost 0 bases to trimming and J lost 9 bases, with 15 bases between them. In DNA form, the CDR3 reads TGCGCCAGCAGTCAATCGGGGGCAGGGAACCGGCCCCAGCATTTT. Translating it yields CASSQSGAGNRPQHF.

The CDR3 loop reads CSATGSTEAFF. The CDR3 region has the DNA TGCAGTGCAACAGGGAGCACTGAAGCTTTCTTT. The chain carries TRBV20-1 and TRBJ1-1, with TRBD1 as a possible D gene (6 bases). The CDR3 covers 11 residues. Per germline, CDR1 DFQATT and CDR2 SNEGSKA (reference sequence). Trimming took 6 bases from V and 4 from J, leaving 9 bases between them.

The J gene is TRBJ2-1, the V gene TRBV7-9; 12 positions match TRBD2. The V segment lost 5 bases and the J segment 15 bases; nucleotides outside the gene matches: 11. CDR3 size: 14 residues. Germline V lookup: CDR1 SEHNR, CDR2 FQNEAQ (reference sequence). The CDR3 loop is CASSAWTSGKMWFF. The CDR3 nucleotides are TGTGCCAGCAGCGCTTGGACTAGCGGGAAAATGTGGTTCTTC. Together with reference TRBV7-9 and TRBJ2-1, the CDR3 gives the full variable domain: DTGVSQNPRHKITKRGQNVTFRCDPISEHNRLYWYRQTLGQGPEFLTYFQNEAQLEKSRLLSDRFSAERPKGSFSTLEIQRTEQGDSAMYLCASSAWTSGKMWFFGPGTRLTVL.

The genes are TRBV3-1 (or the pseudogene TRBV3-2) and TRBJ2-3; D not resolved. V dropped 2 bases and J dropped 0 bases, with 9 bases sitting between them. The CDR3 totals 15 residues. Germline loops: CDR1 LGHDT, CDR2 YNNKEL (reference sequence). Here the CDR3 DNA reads TGTGCCAGCAGCCAAATGGAGACTAGCACAGATACGCAGTATTTT. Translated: CASSQMETSTDTQYF.

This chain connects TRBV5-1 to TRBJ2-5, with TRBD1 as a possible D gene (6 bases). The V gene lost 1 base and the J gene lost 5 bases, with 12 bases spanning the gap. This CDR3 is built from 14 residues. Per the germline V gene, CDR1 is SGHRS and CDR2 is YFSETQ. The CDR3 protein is CASSLLQGSETQYF. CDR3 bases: TGCGCCAGCAGCTTGTTGCAGGGGTCGGAGACCCAGTACTTC.

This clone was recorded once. The CDR3 sequence is CASSPGRATTDNEQFF. For the CDR3, the DNA is TGCGCCAGCAGCCCCGGGAGGGCCACCACTGACAATGAGCAGTTCTTC. This chain connects TRBV5-1 to TRBJ2-1, with 8 bases identical to TRBD2. This CDR3 is 16 amino acids long. Germline loops: CDR1 SGHRS, CDR2 YFSETQ. V shed 4 bases, J shed 5 bases, and the junction held 11 bases outside the gene matches.

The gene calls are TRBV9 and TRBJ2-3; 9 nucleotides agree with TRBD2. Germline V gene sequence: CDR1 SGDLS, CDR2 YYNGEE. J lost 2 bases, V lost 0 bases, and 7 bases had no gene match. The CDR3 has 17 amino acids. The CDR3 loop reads CASSVASSGRPTDTQYF. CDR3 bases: TGTGCCAGCAGCGTAGCATCCAGCGGGAGGCCCACAGATACGCAGTATTTT.

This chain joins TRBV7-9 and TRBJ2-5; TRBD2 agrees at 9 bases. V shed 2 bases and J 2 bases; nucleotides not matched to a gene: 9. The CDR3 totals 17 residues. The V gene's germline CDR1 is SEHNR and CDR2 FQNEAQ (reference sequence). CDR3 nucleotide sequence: TGTGCCAGCAGCTTACCTTCTAGCGGGGAGGATCAAGAGACCCAGTACTTC. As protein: CASSLPSSGEDQETQYF.

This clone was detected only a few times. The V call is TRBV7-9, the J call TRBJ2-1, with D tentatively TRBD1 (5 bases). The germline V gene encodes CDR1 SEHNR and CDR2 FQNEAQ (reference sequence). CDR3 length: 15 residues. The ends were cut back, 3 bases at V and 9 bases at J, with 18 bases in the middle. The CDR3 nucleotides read TGTGCCAGCAGCTTGGGTCAGGGCACCTTCGTTGAGCAGTTCTTC. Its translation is CASSLGQGTFVEQFF.

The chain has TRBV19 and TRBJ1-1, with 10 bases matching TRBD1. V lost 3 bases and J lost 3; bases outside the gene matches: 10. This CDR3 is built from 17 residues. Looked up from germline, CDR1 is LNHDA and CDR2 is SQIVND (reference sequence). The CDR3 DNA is TGTGCCAGTAGTATTCAGCGGACAGGGGGGTCGGACACTGAAGCTTTCTTT. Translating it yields CASSIQRTGGSDTEAFF.

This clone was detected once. The CDR3 loop is CASSQVAGFHNEQFF. For the CDR3, the DNA is TGTGCCAGTAGCCAAGTCGCGGGTTTCCACAATGAGCAGTTCTTC. V usage is TRBV19 and J usage is TRBJ2-1; tentatively, D is TRBD2 (5 bases). CDR1 is LNHDA and CDR2 is SQIVND in the germline V gene (reference sequence). V gave up 6 bases and J gave up 5 bases, with 17 bases separating them. CDR3 length equals 15 residues.

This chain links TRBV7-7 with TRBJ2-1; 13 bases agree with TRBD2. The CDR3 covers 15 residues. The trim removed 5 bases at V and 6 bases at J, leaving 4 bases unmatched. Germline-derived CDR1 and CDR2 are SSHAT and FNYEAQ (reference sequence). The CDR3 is CASSLGLAGVNEQFF. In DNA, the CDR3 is TGTGCCAGCAGCCTAGGACTAGCGGGAGTCAATGAGCAGTTCTTC.

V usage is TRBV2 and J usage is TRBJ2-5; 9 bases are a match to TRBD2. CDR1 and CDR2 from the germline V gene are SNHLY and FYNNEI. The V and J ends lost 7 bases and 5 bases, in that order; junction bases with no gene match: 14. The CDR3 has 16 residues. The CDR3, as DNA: TGTGCCAGCACTGGGGCTAGCGGGGCTAGACGTGAGACCCAGTACTTC. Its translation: CASTGASGARRETQYF. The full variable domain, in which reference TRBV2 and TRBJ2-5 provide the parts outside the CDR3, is EPEVTQTPSHQVTQMGQEVILRCVPISNHLYFYWYRQILGQKVEFLVSFYNNEISEKSEIFDDQFSVERPDGSNFTLKIRSTKLEDSAMYFCASTGASGARRETQYFGPGTRLLVL.

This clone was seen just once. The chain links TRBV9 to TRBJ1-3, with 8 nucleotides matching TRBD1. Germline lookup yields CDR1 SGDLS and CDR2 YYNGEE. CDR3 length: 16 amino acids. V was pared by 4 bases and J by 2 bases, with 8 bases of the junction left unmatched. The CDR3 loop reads CASSPHQGAAGNTIYF. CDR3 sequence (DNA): TGTGCCAGCAGCCCCCATCAGGGGGCAGCTGGAAACACCATATATTTT.

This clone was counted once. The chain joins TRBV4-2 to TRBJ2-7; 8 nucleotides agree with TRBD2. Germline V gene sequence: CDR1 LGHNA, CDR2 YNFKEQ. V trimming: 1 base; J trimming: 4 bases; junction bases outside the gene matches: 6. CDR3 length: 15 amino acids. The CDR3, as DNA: TGTGCCAGCAGCCAAGCGGGGGGGGCTGGGTACGAGCAGTACTTC. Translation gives CASSQAGGAGYEQYF.

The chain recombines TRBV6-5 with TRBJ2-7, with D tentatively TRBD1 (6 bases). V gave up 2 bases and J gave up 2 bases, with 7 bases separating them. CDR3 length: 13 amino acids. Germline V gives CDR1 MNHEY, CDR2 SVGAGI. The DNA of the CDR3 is TGTGCCAGCAGTTACAACAGGGCCTACGAGCAGTACTTC. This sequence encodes CASSYNRAYEQYF.

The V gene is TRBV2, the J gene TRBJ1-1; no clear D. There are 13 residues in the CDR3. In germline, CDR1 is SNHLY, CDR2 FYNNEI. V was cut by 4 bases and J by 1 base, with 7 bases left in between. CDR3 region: CASSGGPNTEAFF. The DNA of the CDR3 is TGTGCCAGCAGTGGAGGGCCGAACACTGAAGCTTTCTTT.

In DNA form, the CDR3 reads TGTGCCAGCAGCTTAGAAAGGACTGGCACAGATACGCAGTATTTT. It yields the protein CASSLERTGTDTQYF. J is TRBJ2-3 and V is TRBV13; D may be TRBD2 (5 bases). Germline V gene lookup returns CDR1 PRHDT and CDR2 FYEKMQ (reference sequence). CDR3 length: 15 amino acids. V lost 1 base and J 1 base, leaving 9 bases between the germline ends.

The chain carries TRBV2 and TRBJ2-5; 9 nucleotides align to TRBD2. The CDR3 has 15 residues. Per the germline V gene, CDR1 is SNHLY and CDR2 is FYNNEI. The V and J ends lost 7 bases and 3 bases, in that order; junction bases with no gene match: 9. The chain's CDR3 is CASKNPSGIEETQYF. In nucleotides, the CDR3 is TGTGCCAGCAAAAATCCTAGCGGGATAGAAGAGACCCAGTACTTC.

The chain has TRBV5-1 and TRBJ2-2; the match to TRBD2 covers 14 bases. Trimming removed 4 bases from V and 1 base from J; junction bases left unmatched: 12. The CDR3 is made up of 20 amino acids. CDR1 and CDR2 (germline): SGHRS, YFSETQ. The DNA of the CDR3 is TGCGCCAGCAGCCCCTACCCGACTAGCGGGAGGGCCCTGAACACCGGGGAGCTGTTTTTT. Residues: CASSPYPTSGRALNTGELFF.

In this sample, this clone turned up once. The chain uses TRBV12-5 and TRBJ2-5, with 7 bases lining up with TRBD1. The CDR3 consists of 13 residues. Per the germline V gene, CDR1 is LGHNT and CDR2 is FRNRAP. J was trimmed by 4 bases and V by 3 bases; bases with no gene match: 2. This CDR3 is CASGFDRVETQYF. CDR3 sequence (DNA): TGTGCTAGTGGTTTTGACAGGGTAGAGACCCAGTACTTC.